A single sample is the source of the 29 T cell receptor beta chains below, sequenced in a study of blood T cell repertoires in COVID-19 (dated by TCRdb to between 2020 and 2021). Library generation was performed with the immunoSEQ multiplex PCR assay. TCRdb retrieved this table from immuneACCESS and kept in-frame rearrangements only. Not all clones are present; in checked studies, unresolved V genes account for under half, and no reason is known for the remainder. In this sample the table shows roughly 65,000 clones, 82% of which occur a single time. Roughly 39% of the sample lies in the top ten. The sequenced material came from peripheral blood. These receptors all stem from a human donor in a cohort sampled during active COVID-19.

The chain combines TRBV25-1 with TRBJ2-2; TRBD1 is a possible D gene (6 bases). Trimming removed 3 bases from V and 4 bases from J, with 12 bases in between. The germline gives CDR1 MGHDK, CDR2 SYGVNS. This CDR3 has 15 amino acids. CDR3 DNA: TGTGCCAGCAGTGACCTGACAGGTGTCACCGGGGAGCTGTTTTTT. Translating it yields CASSDLTGVTGELFF.

The chain uses TRBV28 and TRBJ1-2; 10 bases fit TRBD1. V shed 3 bases, J shed 8 bases, and the junction held 6 bases outside the gene matches. Germline V gene sequence: CDR1 MDHEN, CDR2 SYDVKM. CDR3 length equals 14 residues. The CDR3 region is CASSFGTGALGYTF. The CDR3 DNA reads as TGTGCCAGCAGTTTCGGGACAGGGGCTTTGGGCTACACCTTC.

This clone has only a few counts. This chain connects TRBV18 to TRBJ2-2; a weak D match, TRBD1 (6 bases). V was pared by 2 bases and J by 2 bases, with 15 bases between. The germline V gene encodes CDR1 KGHSH and CDR2 LQKENI. The CDR3 is 17 residues long. CDR3 nucleotide sequence: TGTGCCAGCTCACCAAGGATTGGACAGCTAAACACCGGGGAGCTGTTTTTT. Amino acid sequence: CASSPRIGQLNTGELFF.

The gene calls are TRBV5-1 and TRBJ2-3; D remains ambiguous. The CDR3 consists of 12 residues. V lost 4 bases, J lost 3 bases, and 6 bases lay in between. Germline lookup yields CDR1 SGHRS and CDR2 YFSETQ. The CDR3 DNA follows: TGCGCCAGCAGCCAAAATACAGATACGCAGTATTTT. Translating it yields CASSQNTDTQYF.

The rearrangement uses TRBV18 and TRBJ1-1; no firm D call. The germline V gene encodes CDR1 KGHSH and CDR2 LQKENI. The length of the CDR3 is 13 residues. Between the trimmed V and J ends, which lost 0 bases and 7 bases, there was a span of 9 bases. CDR3 region: CASSPPAGIEAFF. The CDR3 DNA is TGTGCCAGCTCACCACCGGCAGGCATTGAAGCTTTCTTT.

The CDR3 region has the DNA TGTGCCAGCAGCCCATCACCGGGGGCGGGGGCTACCTACGAGCAGTACTTC. This gives the protein CASSPSPGAGATYEQYF. The genes are TRBV4-2 and TRBJ2-7; D might be TRBD2 (7 bases). Looked up from germline, CDR1 is LGHNA and CDR2 is YNFKEQ. This CDR3 has 17 amino acids. Trimming removed 4 bases from V and 2 bases from J, with 21 bases in between.

The chain links TRBV6-5 to TRBJ1-3; D is possibly TRBD1 (6 bases). The V gene lost 3 bases and the J gene lost 1 base, with 10 bases spanning the gap. The CDR3 is 15 amino acids. Germline values: CDR1 MNHEY, CDR2 SVGAGI. The CDR3: CASSYNRASGNTIYF. The CDR3 DNA reads as TGTGCCAGCAGTTATAACAGGGCTTCTGGAAACACCATATATTTT.

The V and J genes are TRBV7-2 and TRBJ2-5, with 8 bases aligning to TRBD1. The CDR3 is 18 amino acids. V was pared by 2 bases and J by 3 bases, with 14 bases of the junction left unmatched. Germline V lookup: CDR1 SGHTA, CDR2 FQGNSA. The CDR3 loop reads CASSLTFRAGQGEETQYF. The CDR3 bases are TGTGCCAGCAGCTTAACCTTCCGCGCAGGACAGGGCGAAGAGACCCAGTACTTC. Filled out from reference TRBV7-2 and TRBJ2-5, the complete variable domain reads GAGVSQSPSNKVTEKGKDVELRCDPISGHTALYWYRQSLGQGLEFLIYFQGNSAPDKSGLPSDRFSAERTGGSVSTLTIQRTQQEDSAVYLCASSLTFRAGQGEETQYFGPGTRLLVL.

This chain links TRBV6-6 with TRBJ2-1, with 8 bases identical to TRBD2. The length of the CDR3 is 16 residues. Germline CDR1 reads MNHNY; CDR2 reads SVGAGI (reference sequence). Trimming cost V 6 bases and J 7 bases; bases outside gene matches: 14. The CDR3 sequence is CASSPKGRGDRNEQFF. The CDR3 coding sequence is TGTGCCAGCAGCCCGAAGGGGCGGGGGGATCGGAATGAGCAGTTCTTC.

V is TRBV30 and J is TRBJ2-3; 7 bases match TRBD1. The V gene's germline CDR1 is GTSNPN and CDR2 SVGIG (reference sequence). The CDR3 covers 15 residues. After removal of 1 base from V and 0 bases from J, the junction contained 4 bases not matched to a gene. The CDR3: CAWSARGKSTDTQYF. As DNA, the CDR3 is TGTGCCTGGAGTGCCAGGGGGAAGAGCACAGATACGCAGTATTTT.

The rearrangement joins TRBV6-5 to TRBJ1-4; a possible D gene is TRBD1 (6 bases). The length of the CDR3 is 14 residues. V dropped 8 bases and J dropped 6 bases, with 16 bases sitting between them. CDR1 MNHEY and CDR2 SVGAGI come from the germline V gene. The CDR3, as DNA: TGTGCCAGCGGAAAATTCAGGGGACATGAAAAACTGTTTTTT. Its protein is CASGKFRGHEKLFF.

The rearrangement joins TRBV7-6 to TRBJ2-5, with TRBD1 identical over 9 bases. Trimming removed 4 bases from V and 5 bases from J; junction bases left unmatched: 5. Germline CDR1 is SGHVS and CDR2 is FNYEAQ. There are 14 residues in the CDR3. The CDR3, as DNA: TGTGCCAGCAGCTGGGGACAGGGTGGGGAGACCCAGTACTTC. It translates to CASSWGQGGETQYF.

The rearrangement uses TRBV7-9 and TRBJ1-2; the D is unclear. This CDR3 has 11 residues. Trimming cost V 5 bases and J 4 bases, with 5 bases left between them. Germline lookup yields CDR1 SEHNR and CDR2 FQNEAQ (reference sequence). The chain's CDR3 is CASSTGYGYTF. CDR3 DNA sequence: TGTGCCAGCAGCACGGGCTATGGCTACACCTTC. The complete variable domain, with remaining parts taken from reference TRBV7-9 and TRBJ1-2, reads DTGVSQNPRHKITKRGQNVTFRCDPISEHNRLYWYRQTLGQGPEFLTYFQNEAQLEKSRLLSDRFSAERPKGSFSTLEIQRTEQGDSAMYLCASSTGYGYTFGSGTRLTVV.

The V and J genes are TRBV7-8 and TRBJ2-2; 10 positions match TRBD2. Germline V gene lookup returns CDR1 SGHVS and CDR2 FQNEAQ. This CDR3 has 18 residues. V shed 2 bases, J shed 4 bases, and the junction held 10 bases outside the gene matches. CDR3 region: CASSLNPLAGGLTGELFF. The CDR3, as DNA: TGTGCCAGCAGCTTAAACCCTTTAGCGGGGGGCCTCACCGGGGAGCTGTTTTTT. Variable domain in full (rest from reference TRBV7-8 and TRBJ2-2): GAGVSQSPRYKVAKRGQDVALRCDPISGHVSLFWYQQALGQGPEFLTYFQNEAQLDKSGLPSDRFFAERPEGSVSTLKIQRTQQEDSAVYLCASSLNPLAGGLTGELFFGEGSRLTVL.

The CDR3 bases are TGTGCCAGCAGCCCGAACGTGGCCCTGGAGACCCAGTACTTC. It yields the protein CASSPNVALETQYF. V usage is TRBV11-2 and J usage is TRBJ2-5; D call uncertain. CDR1 and CDR2 (germline): SGHAT, FQNNGV. The CDR3 totals 14 residues. V was trimmed by 5 bases and J by 5 bases, leaving 15 bases between them.

The rearrangement joins TRBV2 to TRBJ1-2, with 7 bases identical to TRBD1. The CDR3 contains 13 residues. The V and J ends lost 3 bases and 3 bases, in that order; junction bases with no gene match: 1. Germline assignment: CDR1 SNHLY and CDR2 FYNNEI. The CDR3 region is CASSDRGDYGYTF. The CDR3 DNA sequence: TGTGCCAGCAGTGACAGGGGGGACTATGGCTACACCTTC.

The chain links TRBV7-2 to TRBJ2-5, with TRBD2 matching over 8 bases. The CDR3 is 14 amino acids. Germline trimming cut 1 base from V and 4 bases from J; bases unmatched to any gene: 2. CDR1 and CDR2 from the germline V gene are SGHTA and FQGNSA. The CDR3 bases are TGTGCCAGCAGCTTAGGCGGGACTAGAGAGACCCAGTACTTC. Protein product: CASSLGGTRETQYF.

The J gene is TRBJ2-1, the V gene TRBV5-8; 8 nucleotides match TRBD2. The germline CDR1 and CDR2 sequences are SGHTS and YDEGEE. The CDR3 totals 16 residues. The V and J ends lost 0 bases and 6 bases, in that order; junction bases with no gene match: 8. The chain's CDR3 is CASSLGLTSVPNEQFF. Written as DNA, the CDR3 is TGTGCCAGCAGCTTGGGTCTGACTAGCGTCCCCAATGAGCAGTTCTTC.

The J gene is TRBJ1-6, the V gene TRBV11-2; the match to TRBD1 covers 8 bases. The CDR3 contains 15 residues. Germline assignment: CDR1 SGHAT and CDR2 FQNNGV. The ends lost 5 bases at V and 6 bases at J; junction bases unmatched: 6. DNA for the CDR3: TGTGCCAGCAGCATGGGGGACAGGCGTAATTCACCCCTCCACTTT. Amino acids: CASSMGDRRNSPLHF.

The chain has TRBV5-1 and TRBJ2-3; TRBD1 agrees at 8 bases. With 5 bases clipped from V and 1 base from J, the junction kept 9 bases outside the gene matches. The CDR3 has 16 residues. Looked up from germline, CDR1 is SGHRS and CDR2 is YFSETQ. CDR3 sequence reads: CASRVTGGQGTDTQYF. DNA of the CDR3: TGCGCCAGCAGAGTAACCGGGGGACAGGGCACAGATACGCAGTATTTT.

This clone was counted between two and nine times. The chain combines TRBV11-2 with TRBJ2-7, with D perhaps TRBD1 (6 bases). Trimming cost V 4 bases and J 6 bases, with 13 bases left between them. The CDR3 contains 13 residues. Germline V lookup: CDR1 SGHAT, CDR2 FQNNGV. CDR3 coding DNA: TGTGCCAGCAGCTCCACAACAGGGTCCGAGCAGTACTTC. Protein product: CASSSTTGSEQYF.

The rearrangement uses TRBV29-1 and TRBJ1-1; D gene uncertain. V lost 4 bases, J lost 1 base, and 7 bases lay in between. Germline V lookup: CDR1 SQVTM, CDR2 ANQGSEA. This CDR3 comprises 12 residues. The CDR3 region is CSVVAGNTEAFF. The CDR3 DNA is TGCAGCGTTGTGGCAGGGAACACTGAAGCTTTCTTT.

The chain couples TRBV14 to TRBJ1-1; no clear D gene. The germline CDR1 and CDR2 sequences are SGHDN and FVKESK. The V and J ends lost 0 bases and 4 bases respectively, with 9 bases between them. The CDR3 loop spans 14 amino acids. The CDR3 spells CASSQEWAGTEAFF. The DNA of the CDR3 is TGTGCCAGCAGCCAAGAATGGGCAGGCACTGAAGCTTTCTTT.

The rearrangement joins TRBV5-5 to TRBJ1-1; D perhaps matches TRBD1 (5 bases). V lost 2 bases and J lost 1, with 12 bases in between. CDR3 length equals 15 residues. Germline values: CDR1 SGHKS, CDR2 YYEKEE (reference sequence). The CDR3 sequence: CASSFGGTANTEAFF. The CDR3 coding sequence is TGTGCCAGCAGCTTTGGGGGGACGGCGAACACTGAAGCTTTCTTT.

In its sample, this clone was seen once. The rearrangement links TRBV28 to TRBJ2-5, with unresolved D. Trimming cost V 1 base and J 0 bases, with 6 bases left between them. In germline, CDR1 is MDHEN, CDR2 SYDVKM. CDR3 size: 14 residues. The CDR3 bases are TGTGCCAGCAGTTTATCCAGGAACCAAGAGACCCAGTACTTC. Translating gives CASSLSRNQETQYF.

The CDR3 DNA is TGCGCCAGCAGCCAAGATGGGCGGGGGGGGAACTACAATGAGCAGTTCTTC. This translates into CASSQDGRGGNYNEQFF. The J gene is TRBJ2-1, the V gene TRBV4-3, with TRBD2 matching 9 bases. V lost 0 bases to trimming and J lost 3 bases; unmatched junction nucleotides: 6. This CDR3 is built from 17 residues. The germline gives CDR1 LGHNA, CDR2 YSLEER.

V usage is TRBV7-9 and J usage is TRBJ1-5, with 9 positions matching TRBD1. The V segment lost 0 bases and the J segment 4 bases; nucleotides outside the gene matches: 4. Germline V CDR1 and CDR2: SEHNR, FQNEAQ (reference sequence). The CDR3 covers 16 residues. CDR3 sequence (DNA): TGTGCCAGCAGCTTAGCTTCCGGGACAGGGAATCAGCCCCAGCATTTT. Protein product: CASSLASGTGNQPQHF.

The CDR3 DNA is TGTGCCAGCAGCTTAAACAGCAGACAGCCCCAGCATTTT. Translated: CASSLNSRQPQHF. The chain links TRBV7-6 to TRBJ1-5; D remains ambiguous. The germline gives CDR1 SGHVS, CDR2 FNYEAQ. The V and J ends lost 2 bases and 7 bases respectively, with 9 bases between them. The CDR3 contains 13 residues.

This clone appeared a single time. The chain uses TRBV18 and TRBJ2-5; D gene ambiguous. Germline lookup yields CDR1 KGHSH and CDR2 LQKENI. V was shortened by 2 bases and J by 1 base, with 11 bases between the two germline ends. There are 15 residues in the CDR3. DNA for the CDR3: TGTGCCAGCTCACCATGGGCAGGCAGCCAAGAGACCCAGTACTTC. Translation: CASSPWAGSQETQYF. Supplemented by reference TRBV18 and TRBJ2-5, the full variable domain reads NAGVMQNPRHLVRRRGQEARLRCSPMKGHSHVYWYRQLPEEGLKFMVYLQKENIIDESGMPKERFSAEFPKEGPSILRIQQVVRGDSAAYFCASSPWAGSQETQYFGPGTRLLVL.